The rows below give T cell receptor beta chains drawn from one sample of a study of PD-L1 blockade in urothelial cancer. The data were produced by immunoSEQ multiplex PCR, yet TCRdb's version contains in-frame clones alone and is incomplete. The repertoire holds about 38,000 clones, with 65% to 85% as singletons. The specimen was PBMCs, collected around atezolizumab (anti-PD-L1) treatment. The source is a man aged 55-75 years with urothelial cancer. CDR3s include the opening cysteine and the closing phenylalanine or tryptophan. The D gene is left open where the match is weak. A clone size is listed for some rows: how often the clone was seen (once, few, many), or a class if it is expanded.

v_gene,d_gene,abundance,j_gene,CDR3aa,CDR3nt
TRBV2,NA,few,TRBJ2-2,CASSSQMTGELFF,TGTGCCAGCAGTTCCCAAATGACCGGGGAGCTGTTTTTT
TRBV18,NA,NA,TRBJ2-7,CASSPGLQGRRLYEQYF,TGTGCCAGCTCACCGGGACTTCAGGGACGGAGACTCTACGAGCAGTACTTC
TRBV5-1,NA,NA,TRBJ2-2,CASSLVAGGTGELFF,TGCGCCAGCAGCTTGGTCGCGGGTGGGACCGGGGAGCTGTTTTTT
TRBV27,NA,once,TRBJ1-1,CASSKLRGGTEAFF,TGTGCCAGCAGTAAATTACGGGGGGGCACTGAAGCTTTCTTT
TRBV30,NA,NA,TRBJ1-1,CAWKGGKDTEAFF,TGTGCCTGGAAGGGGGGGAAAGACACTGAAGCTTTCTTT
TRBV5-6,NA,NA,TRBJ1-4,CASSSPGNEKLFF,TGTGCCAGCAGCTCCCCGGGGAACGAAAAACTGTTTTTT
TRBV19,NA,NA,TRBJ1-4,CASRYRETNEKLFF,TGTGCCAGTAGGTACAGGGAGACTAATGAAAAACTGTTTTTT
TRBV7-2,TRBD2,NA,TRBJ2-7,CASSSPSGGASYEQYF,TGTGCCAGCAGCTCTCCCAGCGGGGGGGCCTCCTACGAGCAGTACTTC
TRBV7-7,TRBD1,NA,TRBJ2-1,CASSPDRGPLSYNEQFF,TGTGCTAGCAGCCCGGACAGGGGTCCCCTCTCCTACAATGAGCAGTTCTTC
TRBV19,NA,NA,TRBJ1-5,CASSIGTDSNQPQHF,TGTGCCAGTAGTATAGGTACAGATAGCAATCAGCCCCAGCATTTT
TRBV5-5,TRBD2,few,TRBJ2-7,CASSLGLAGEQYF,TGTGCCAGCAGCTTGGGTCTAGCGGGGGAGCAGTACTTC
TRBV9,TRBD1,NA,TRBJ2-5,CASSGQGHWETQYF,TGTGCCAGCAGCGGACAGGGACATTGGGAGACCCAGTACTTC
TRBV2,TRBD1,NA,TRBJ2-7,CASRGIDRDYYEQYF,TGTGCCAGCAGGGGGATTGACAGGGATTACTACGAGCAGTACTTC
TRBV7-6,TRBD1,once,TRBJ2-7,CASSERTGGGEQYF,TGTGCCAGCAGCGAGAGAACAGGGGGAGGCGAGCAGTACTTC
TRBV28,TRBD2,NA,TRBJ2-2,CASSLSGGRAGELFF,TGTGCCAGCAGTTTAAGTGGCGGGAGGGCCGGGGAGCTGTTTTTT
TRBV9,NA,NA,TRBJ1-1,CASSPGQTEAFF,TGTGCCAGCAGCCCCGGACAGACTGAAGCTTTCTTT
TRBV5-1,TRBD1,NA,TRBJ1-6,CASSTGTVNSPLHF,TGCGCCAGCAGCACCGGGACAGTTAATTCACCCCTCCACTTT
TRBV5-5,TRBD2,NA,TRBJ2-1,CASNGLAGDNEQFF,TGTGCCAGCAACGGACTAGCGGGAGACAATGAGCAGTTCTTC
TRBV7-9,TRBD1,NA,TRBJ2-2,CASSPPGQGFSGELFF,TGTGCCAGCAGCCCCCCCGGACAGGGTTTCTCCGGGGAGCTGTTTTTT
TRBV28,TRBD1,NA,TRBJ1-1,CASSSTGIPNTEAFF,TGTGCCAGCAGCTCGACAGGGATACCTAACACTGAAGCTTTCTTT
TRBV7-2,NA,NA,TRBJ2-7,CASSVRAYEQYF,TGTGCCAGCAGCGTGCGAGCCTACGAGCAGTACTTC
TRBV6-1,TRBD1,once,TRBJ1-5,CASSATGQGNQPQHF,TGTGCCAGCAGTGCCACAGGACAGGGAAATCAGCCCCAGCATTTT
TRBV5-1,TRBD1,NA,TRBJ2-7,CASSPRTGTFYEQYF,TGCGCCAGCAGCCCCAGGACAGGGACTTTCTACGAGCAGTACTTC
TRBV30,TRBD1,NA,TRBJ2-2,CAWGTGGANTGELFF,TGTGCCTGGGGAACAGGGGGCGCGAACACCGGGGAGCTGTTTTTT
TRBV7-2,NA,NA,TRBJ2-7,CASSLGVRELTYEQYF,TGTGCCAGCAGCTTAGGTGTCCGGGAACTCACCTACGAGCAGTACTTC
TRBV5-1,TRBD2,NA,TRBJ2-1,CASSSPGTSVGEQFF,TGCGCCAGCAGCTCCCCCGGGACTAGTGTCGGTGAGCAGTTCTTC
TRBV6-5,NA,once,TRBJ1-5,CASSDSINQPQHF,TGTGCCAGCAGCGACAGTATTAATCAGCCCCAGCATTTT
TRBV6-6,TRBD2,NA,TRBJ2-7,CASTYGGGMDEQYF,TGTGCCAGCACCTACGGGGGGGGGATGGACGAGCAGTACTTC
TRBV11-2,NA,NA,TRBJ2-3,CASSSVRVSRSTDTQYF,TGTGCCAGCAGCTCGGTCAGGGTTAGCCGGAGCACAGATACGCAGTATTTT
TRBV11-2,TRBD2,NA,TRBJ2-1,CASSLRLGRENEQFF,TGTGCCAGCAGCTTACGACTCGGGAGGGAGAATGAGCAGTTCTTC
TRBV28,NA,NA,TRBJ1-1,CASSWRGTEAFF,TGTGCCAGCAGTTGGCGGGGGACTGAAGCTTTCTTT
TRBV27,TRBD1,once,TRBJ2-7,CASSLISGGSHEQYF,TGTGCCAGCAGTTTAATCTCAGGGGGTTCCCACGAGCAGTACTTC
TRBV28,NA,NA,TRBJ2-7,CASSLQGGSYEQYF,TGTGCCAGCAGTTTGCAGGGAGGTTCCTACGAGCAGTACTTC
TRBV10-2,NA,NA,TRBJ2-4,CASREAVSKNIQYF,TGCGCCAGCAGAGAGGCAGTTTCAAAAAACATTCAGTACTTC
TRBV19,NA,once,TRBJ1-5,CASSPRWERNQPQHF,TGTGCCAGTAGTCCCCGTTGGGAGAGGAATCAGCCCCAGCATTTT
TRBV5-1,NA,NA,TRBJ2-5,CASSFGDRKETQYF,TGCGCCAGCAGCTTTGGAGACAGGAAAGAGACCCAGTACTTC
TRBV5-6,NA,NA,TRBJ1-3,CASSLGLISGNTIYF,TGTGCCAGCAGCTTGGGGCTGATCTCTGGAAACACCATATATTTT
TRBV2,NA,few,TRBJ1-2,CASSEETFYGYTF,TGTGCCAGCAGTGAAGAGACTTTCTATGGCTACACCTTC
TRBV27,TRBD2,NA,TRBJ2-7,CASSSPRTSGSYEQYF,TGTGCCAGCAGTTCCCCACGGACTAGCGGGAGTTACGAGCAGTACTTC
TRBV6-1,NA,NA,TRBJ1-2,CASSERGGINYGYTF,TGTGCCAGCAGTGAAAGAGGGGGAATTAACTATGGCTACACCTTC
TRBV6-5,TRBD1,NA,TRBJ1-4,CASSPLDRINEKLFF,TGTGCCAGCAGTCCCCTGGACAGGATTAATGAAAAACTGTTTTTT
TRBV10-2,NA,NA,TRBJ1-5,CASGAGNQPQHF,TGCGCCAGCGGGGCAGGTAATCAGCCCCAGCATTTT
TRBV28,NA,NA,TRBJ1-6,CASSLPASTGYPSPLHF,TGTGCCAGCAGTCTCCCAGCCTCGACGGGGTACCCTTCACCCCTCCACTTT
TRBV6-5,TRBD1,NA,TRBJ1-2,CASSYARTGGGYGYTF,TGTGCCAGCAGTTACGCTAGGACAGGGGGCGGCTATGGCTACACCTTC
TRBV2,TRBD2,NA,TRBJ2-1,CASTRSLAGGPSYNEQFF,TGTGCCAGCACCCGGTCGCTAGCGGGGGGGCCTTCCTACAATGAGCAGTTCTTC
TRBV28,NA,NA,TRBJ1-4,CASSLPLGASTNEKLFF,TGTGCCAGCAGCCTCCCGCTAGGGGCCTCAACTAATGAAAAACTGTTTTTT
TRBV5-6,TRBD1,NA,TRBJ2-7,CASSLKLQGASEQYF,TGTGCCAGCAGCTTGAAGTTGCAGGGGGCGAGCGAGCAGTACTTC
TRBV5-3,NA,NA,TRBJ2-3,CARRSPRTSGADTQYF,TGTGCCAGAAGATCGCCCAGGACCTCGGGAGCAGATACGCAGTATTTT
TRBV28,TRBD1,NA,TRBJ1-5,CASSSIKDRGYSNQPQHF,TGTGCCAGCAGTTCAATAAAAGACAGGGGCTATAGCAATCAGCCCCAGCATTTT
TRBV5-8,NA,NA,TRBJ2-3,CASSWRGTSTDTQYF,TGTGCCAGCAGCTGGAGGGGTACTAGCACAGATACGCAGTATTTT
TRBV28,NA,NA,TRBJ1-5,CASNFGGDLRQPQHF,TGTGCCAGCAATTTCGGCGGGGATCTCCGTCAGCCCCAGCATTTT
TRBV9,NA,NA,TRBJ2-7,CASSVGLGSYEQYF,TGTGCCAGCAGCGTGGGCCTGGGCTCCTACGAGCAGTACTTC
TRBV11-2,TRBD1,few,TRBJ1-1,CASSRTGYMGTEAFF,TGTGCCAGCAGCCGGACAGGGTATATGGGCACTGAAGCTTTCTTT
TRBV9,NA,NA,TRBJ2-7,CASSVDLGPGEQYF,TGTGCCAGCAGCGTAGATCTGGGGCCAGGCGAGCAGTACTTC
TRBV18,NA,few,TRBJ1-4,CASSRDIEEKLFF,TGTGCCAGCAGCCGGGACATAGAGGAAAAACTGTTTTTT
TRBV14,TRBD2,NA,TRBJ2-7,CASSQAGTNYEQYF,TGTGCCAGCAGCCAAGCCGGGACTAACTACGAGCAGTACTTC
TRBV28,TRBD1,NA,TRBJ1-1,CASSLLGGANTEAFF,TGTGCCAGCAGTTTACTAGGGGGCGCGAACACTGAAGCTTTCTTT
TRBV29-1,NA,NA,TRBJ1-2,CSVEGAKGYTF,TGCAGCGTTGAGGGGGCCAAGGGCTACACCTTC